The 24 T cell receptor beta chains given below trace back to one sample, sequenced in a study of blood T cell repertoires in COVID-19 (dated by TCRdb to 2018 to 2020). The library was generated by the immunoSEQ multiplex PCR assay. This is the immuneACCESS table as TCRdb keeps it, with only in-frame sequences that have V and J called. A part of the clones is gone; compared with another copy, unresolved V genes explain less than half, and the rest is unexplained. This sample has a few hundred thousand clones in its table, and around four fifths of those were observed once. The ten largest clones add up to approximately 4.5% of the sample. Sequenced: PBMCs or T cells enriched from blood (not recorded which). The receptor set was obtained from a man aged 30 to 39 with acute COVID-19.

V and J are TRBV15 and TRBJ1-4; a possible D gene is TRBD1 (6 bases). V was trimmed by 1 base and J by 8 bases, leaving 20 bases between them. CDR1 and CDR2 from the germline V gene are LNHNV and YYDKDF (reference sequence). The CDR3 is 17 residues long. CDR3 sequence reads: CATSRGPPQGFGEKLFF. CDR3 in DNA: TGTGCCACCAGCAGAGGCCCACCCCAGGGGTTTGGGGAAAAACTGTTTTTT.

The chain combines TRBV24-1 with TRBJ1-4, with 7 bases matching TRBD1. This CDR3 is 15 amino acids long. Germline V gives CDR1 KGHDR, CDR2 SFDVKD. The V segment lost 3 bases and the J segment 3 bases; nucleotides outside the gene matches: 3. The chain's CDR3 is CATSDGTAANEKLFF. For the CDR3, the DNA is TGTGCCACCAGTGATGGGACAGCAGCTAATGAAAAACTGTTTTTT.

This clone was recorded many times. The V call is TRBV3-1 (or the pseudogene TRBV3-2), the J call TRBJ2-7; 12 bases match TRBD2. The CDR3 length is 18 residues. In germline, CDR1 is LGHDT, CDR2 YNNKEL (reference sequence). V lost 4 bases, J lost 1 base, and 11 bases stayed unmatched. CDR3 region: CASSLTRLAGVGSYEQYV. For the CDR3, the DNA is TGTGCCAGCAGCCTTACAAGACTAGCGGGAGTAGGGTCCTACGAGCAGTACGTC.

The chain carries TRBV28 and TRBJ2-7; possible D gene TRBD1, 6 bases. Trimming pared 3 bases from V and 3 bases from J, leaving 15 bases between. Germline V lookup: CDR1 MDHEN, CDR2 SYDVKM. The CDR3 consists of 15 residues. CDR3 residues: CASSFRGRQNYEQYV. In nucleotides, the CDR3 is TGTGCCAGCAGTTTCAGGGGACGGCAGAACTACGAGCAGTACGTC.

The V and J genes are TRBV5-4 and TRBJ2-3; D is possibly TRBD2 (6 bases). This CDR3 comprises 15 residues. Germline CDR1 and CDR2: SGHNT and YYREEE (reference sequence). Trimming took off 5 bases at V and 5 bases at J, with 18 bases between the two ends. CDR3: CASRSGTLGGDTQYF. The CDR3 nucleotides are TGTGCCAGCAGATCAGGGACTTTGGGGGGAGATACGCAGTATTTT. The variable domain in full, completed from reference TRBV5-4 and TRBJ2-3, reads ETGVTQSPTHLIKTRGQQVTLRCSSQSGHNTVSWYQQALGQGPQFIFQYYREEENGRGNFPPRFSGLQFPNYSSELNVNALELDDSALYLCASRSGTLGGDTQYFGPGTRLTVL.

This chain links TRBV6-2 or TRBV6-3 with TRBJ2-7; D unresolved. The V gene's germline CDR1 is MNHEY and CDR2 SVGEGT. V dropped 2 bases and J dropped 6 bases, with 11 bases sitting between them. The CDR3 is made up of 13 amino acids. CDR3 coding DNA: TGTGCCAGCAGTTACCAAACCCGAGGCGAGCAGTACGTC. Its translation: CASSYQTRGEQYV.

V and J are TRBV11-2 and TRBJ1-2; no definite D call. In germline, CDR1 is SGHAT, CDR2 FQNNGV. Trimming took off 5 bases at V and 4 bases at J, with 11 bases between the two ends. The CDR3 spans 13 residues. The CDR3 here is CASSPLPSYGYTF. The CDR3 DNA is TGTGCCAGCAGCCCCCTCCCTAGCTATGGCTACACCTTC.

This clone was seen once. The chain recombines TRBV5-5 with TRBJ1-2; weak D call: TRBD1 (5 bases). There are 13 residues in the CDR3. Deletions cut 0 bases from V and 6 bases from J, with 9 bases between. Per the germline V gene, CDR1 is SGHKS and CDR2 is YYEKEE (reference sequence). The CDR3 nucleotides read TGTGCCAGCAGCTTGGGGCCCAGGGATGGCTACACCTTC. Translated, it gives CASSLGPRDGYTF.

This chain uses TRBV5-5 with TRBJ1-5; D may be TRBD1 (5 bases). Germline V lookup: CDR1 SGHKS, CDR2 YYEKEE (reference sequence). The CDR3 loop spans 15 amino acids. V shed 4 bases and J shed 3 bases, with 14 bases lying between them. The CDR3 DNA sequence: TGTGCCAGCAGCCGAGACAGCTCCTCCAATCAGCCCCAGCATTTT. The encoded protein is CASSRDSSSNQPQHF.

The CDR3 sequence is CASSYNSGGPSHSTDTQYF. The CDR3 DNA follows: TGCGCCAGCAGCTACAATAGCGGGGGCCCCTCACACAGCACAGATACGCAGTATTTT. The chain couples TRBV5-1 to TRBJ2-3, with 9 bases fitting TRBD2. Per the germline V gene, CDR1 is SGHRS and CDR2 is YFSETQ. The CDR3 has 19 residues. The trim removed 3 bases at V and 0 bases at J, leaving 14 bases unmatched. Drawing the rest from reference TRBV5-1 and TRBJ2-3, the complete variable domain is KAGVTQTPRYLIKTRGQQVTLSCSPISGHRSVSWYQQTPGQGLQFLFEYFSETQRNKGNFPGRFSGRQFSNSRSEMNVSTLELGDSALYLCASSYNSGGPSHSTDTQYFGPGTRLTVL.

The V and J genes are TRBV6-5 and TRBJ1-2; D gene unclear. This CDR3 is 14 amino acids long. V lost 2 bases and J 4 bases, leaving 11 bases between the germline ends. From germline, CDR1 is MNHEY and CDR2 SVGAGI. The CDR3 nucleotides read TGTGCCAGCAGTTACATTCCGGGGAGCTATGGCTACACCTTC. This codes for CASSYIPGSYGYTF.

CDR3 protein: CASSPRQGPISTNEKLFF. The CDR3 region has the DNA TGTGCCAGCAGCCCGAGACAGGGGCCCATTTCCACTAATGAAAAACTGTTTTTT. V gene TRBV7-8 combines with J gene TRBJ1-4; TRBD1 aligns across 8 bases. The ends lost 5 bases at V and 2 bases at J; junction bases unmatched: 13. This CDR3 contains 18 residues. Germline values: CDR1 SGHVS, CDR2 FQNEAQ.

This chain joins TRBV24-1 and TRBJ2-2; 9 bases fit TRBD2. V was pared by 4 bases and J by 6 bases, with 14 bases of the junction left unmatched. In germline, CDR1 is KGHDR, CDR2 SFDVKD. CDR3 length: 18 residues. The CDR3 region has the DNA TGTGCCACCAGTGACCCGGGACTAGCAGTCGAGGAACCCGGGGAGCTGTTTTTT. Its protein is CATSDPGLAVEEPGELFF.

The chain uses TRBV5-8 and TRBJ2-3, with D perhaps TRBD1 (6 bases). Germline CDR1 SGHTS, CDR2 YDEGEE. The CDR3 sequence is 17 residues long. V lost 1 base to trimming and J lost 0 bases, with 15 bases between them. The CDR3 reads CASSLKTGTTSTDTQYF. The CDR3 region has the DNA TGTGCCAGCAGCTTGAAAACAGGGACAACTAGCACAGATACGCAGTATTTT.

The gene calls are TRBV4-2 and TRBJ1-2; 10 bases align to TRBD1. The germline V gene has CDR1 LGHNA and CDR2 YNFKEQ. V lost 1 base, J lost 5 bases, and 10 bases stayed unmatched. The CDR3 totals 17 residues. CDR3 region: CASSQVQGQGVSYGYTF. CDR3 bases: TGTGCCAGCAGCCAAGTACAAGGACAGGGGGTTAGTTATGGCTACACCTTC.

The chain recombines TRBV2 with TRBJ1-4; TRBD1 matches 7 bases. Germline CDR1 reads SNHLY; CDR2 reads FYNNEI. The CDR3 covers 14 residues. V lost 8 bases, J lost 7 bases, and 10 bases stayed unmatched. The CDR3 protein is CASLSGTVAEKLFF. The CDR3 coding sequence is TGTGCCAGCCTGTCCGGGACAGTGGCTGAAAAACTGTTTTTT.

J is TRBJ2-4 and V is TRBV5-6; D is perhaps TRBD2 (6 bases). Trimming took 4 bases from V and 0 from J, leaving 17 bases between them. The CDR3 covers 17 residues. Germline values: CDR1 SGHDT, CDR2 YYEEEE. In DNA, the CDR3 is TGTGCCAGCAGCCTTGCTGGGCCGGGACTAGCCAAAAACATTCAGTACTTC. It translates to CASSLAGPGLAKNIQYF.

V usage is TRBV15 and J usage is TRBJ2-7, with 11 bases fitting TRBD2. Germline CDR1 reads LNHNV; CDR2 reads YYDKDF (reference sequence). Germline trimming cut 3 bases from V and 3 bases from J; bases unmatched to any gene: 4. This CDR3 has 15 amino acids. Written as DNA, the CDR3 is TGTGCCACCAGCAGTGGACTAGCGGGCCTCTACGAGCAGTACGTC. Translated: CATSSGLAGLYEQYV.

The chain links TRBV5-5 to TRBJ2-1; 10 bases are shared with TRBD1. This CDR3 comprises 15 residues. Germline assignment: CDR1 SGHKS and CDR2 YYEKEE (reference sequence). Unmatched junction bases numbered 6, after V lost 4 bases and J lost 5 bases. The CDR3 region has the DNA TGTGCCAGCAGCCCGCGACAGGGGGCGAACAATGAGCAGTTCTTC. The encoded protein is CASSPRQGANNEQFF. Complete variable domain (other parts from reference TRBV5-5 and TRBJ2-1): DAGVTQSPTHLIKTRGQQVTLRCSPISGHKSVSWYQQVLGQGPQFIFQYYEKEERGRGNFPDRFSARQFPNYSSELNVNALLLGDSALYLCASSPRQGANNEQFFGPGTRLTVL.

This chain joins TRBV2 and TRBJ1-2; tentatively, D is TRBD1 (6 bases). Germline CDR1 and CDR2: SNHLY and FYNNEI. This CDR3 region has 14 residues. The V end was cut by 1 base, the J end by 3 bases, with 9 bases between. The CDR3 is CASSEDRVDYGYTF. The CDR3 DNA follows: TGTGCCAGCAGTGAAGACAGGGTCGACTATGGCTACACCTTC.

The rearrangement joins TRBV5-1 to TRBJ1-4, with TRBD1 identical over 8 bases. The CDR3 spans 16 residues. V was clipped by 3 bases and J by 7 bases; unmatched bases: 11. CDR1 is SGHRS, CDR2 YFSETQ, per germline. The CDR3 region has the DNA TGCGCCAGCAGCTCGGGGTCGACAGGGGAGGGTGAAAAACTGTTTTTT. Its protein product is CASSSGSTGEGEKLFF.

The genes are TRBV18 and TRBJ2-3; the D is unclear. Trimming stripped 1 base from V and 7 bases from J, with 6 bases between. Germline V gene sequence: CDR1 KGHSH, CDR2 LQKENI. CDR3 size: 12 residues. The CDR3 coding sequence is TGTGCCAGCTCACCACGGCTTTATACGCAGTATTTT. Translated: CASSPRLYTQYF.

The genes are TRBV19 and TRBJ2-3; 10 bases line up with TRBD1. There are 15 residues in the CDR3. V lost 3 bases to trimming and J lost 4 bases; unmatched junction nucleotides: 4. Per germline, CDR1 LNHDA and CDR2 SQIVND (reference sequence). The CDR3 protein is CASSMGQGTADTQYF. The CDR3 DNA reads TGTGCCAGTAGTATGGGACAGGGGACAGCAGATACGCAGTATTTT. Supplemented by reference TRBV19 and TRBJ2-3, the full variable domain reads DGGITQSPKYLFRKEGQNVTLSCEQNLNHDAMYWYRQDPGQGLRLIYYSQIVNDFQKGDIAEGYSVSREKKESFPLTVTSAQKNPTAFYLCASSMGQGTADTQYFGPGTRLTVL.

The chain recombines TRBV5-1 with TRBJ2-7; the match to TRBD1 covers 9 bases. The CDR3 has 13 residues. Germline CDR1 SGHRS, CDR2 YFSETQ. J lost 5 bases, V lost 0 bases, and 0 bases had no gene match. Here the CDR3 reads CASSLGDRDEQYV. The CDR3 DNA is TGCGCCAGCAGCTTGGGGGACAGGGACGAGCAGTACGTC.